This section outlines one TCR beta chain sequence together with its context. No antigen is known for it. These data originate in a study of OX40 agonist ivuxolimab in advanced cancers. Germline assignment: CDR1 SGHRS and CDR2 YFSETQ. The CDR3 is made up of 14 amino acids. V lost 1 base, J lost 4 bases, and 11 bases lay in between. General observations from the study: Some patients who did not respond also had low normalized T-cell clonal expansion.

TCRdb keeps only in-frame clones here, not all; method: immunoSEQ multiplex PCR. The sample lists under 100,000 clones, roughly 90% occurring once. The receptor comes from an adult with an advanced solid tumor such as melanoma, head and neck, liver or kidney cancer. The chain joins TRBV5-1 to TRBJ2-5; D possibly corresponds to TRBD2 (5 bases). Material: CD4+ or CD8+ T cells sorted from blood, obtained in a trial of the OX40 agonist ivuxolimab. The CDR3 is CASSLSGIGETQYF. The CDR3, as DNA: TGCGCCAGCAGCTTGTCGGGAATAGGAGAGACCCAGTACTTC. The complete variable domain, with remaining parts taken from reference TRBV5-1 and TRBJ2-5, reads KAGVTQTPRYLIKTRGQQVTLSCSPISGHRSVSWYQQTPGQGLQFLFEYFSETQRNKGNFPGRFSGRQFSNSRSEMNVSTLELGDSALYLCASSLSGIGETQYFGPGTRLLVL.